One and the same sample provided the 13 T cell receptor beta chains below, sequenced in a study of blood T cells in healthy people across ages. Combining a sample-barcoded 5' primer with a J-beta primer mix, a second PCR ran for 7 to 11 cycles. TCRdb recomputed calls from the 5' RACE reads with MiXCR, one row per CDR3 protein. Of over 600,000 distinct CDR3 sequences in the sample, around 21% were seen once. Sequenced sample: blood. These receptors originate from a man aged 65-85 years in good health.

CDR3 residues: CSVSDSNTEAFF. The CDR3 DNA follows: TGCAGCGTTTCAGACTCGAACACTGAAGCTTTCTTT. V gene TRBV29-1 combines with J gene TRBJ1-1; no clear D. The germline CDR1 and CDR2 sequences are SQVTM and ANQGSEA. This CDR3 region has 12 residues. The V end was cut by 5 bases, the J end by 1 base, with 8 bases between.

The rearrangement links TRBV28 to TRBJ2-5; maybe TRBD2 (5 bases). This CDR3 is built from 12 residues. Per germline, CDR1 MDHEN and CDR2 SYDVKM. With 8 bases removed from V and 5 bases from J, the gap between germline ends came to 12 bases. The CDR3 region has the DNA TGTGCCAGCGGGCTAGCTCGGGAGACCCAGTACTTC. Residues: CASGLARETQYF.

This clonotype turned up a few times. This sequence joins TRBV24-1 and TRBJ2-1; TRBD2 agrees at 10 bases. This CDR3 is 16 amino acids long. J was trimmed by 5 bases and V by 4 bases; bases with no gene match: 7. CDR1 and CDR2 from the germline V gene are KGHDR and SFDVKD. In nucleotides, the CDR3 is TGTGCCACCAGTGAGTCCCTAGCGGGAGTAAACAATGAGCAGTTCTTC. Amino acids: CATSESLAGVNNEQFF.

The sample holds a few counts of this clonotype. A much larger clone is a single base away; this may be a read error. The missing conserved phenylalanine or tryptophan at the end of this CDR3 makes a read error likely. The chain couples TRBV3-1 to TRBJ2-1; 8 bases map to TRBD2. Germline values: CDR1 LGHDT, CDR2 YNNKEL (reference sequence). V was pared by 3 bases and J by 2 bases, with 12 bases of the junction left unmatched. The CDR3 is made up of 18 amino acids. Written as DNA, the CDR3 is TGTGCCAGCAGCCATTCCGCTGAGCGGGAGTTTACCTACAATGAGCAGTTCCTC. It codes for CASSHSAEREFTYNEQFL.

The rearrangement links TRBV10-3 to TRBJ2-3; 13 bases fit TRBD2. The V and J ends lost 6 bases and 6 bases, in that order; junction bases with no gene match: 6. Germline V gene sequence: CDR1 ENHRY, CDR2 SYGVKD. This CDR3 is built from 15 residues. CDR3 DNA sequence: TGTGCCATCAGAGGACTAGCGGGAGCTGGGGATACGCAGTATTTT. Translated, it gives CAIRGLAGAGDTQYF.

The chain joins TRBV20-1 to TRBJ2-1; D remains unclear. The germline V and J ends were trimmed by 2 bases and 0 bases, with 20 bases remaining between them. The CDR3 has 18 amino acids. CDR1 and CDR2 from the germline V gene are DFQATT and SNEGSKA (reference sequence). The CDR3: CSARSSGSVSSSYNEQFF. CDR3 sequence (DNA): TGCAGTGCTAGAAGCTCCGGCAGCGTTTCCAGCTCCTACAATGAGCAGTTCTTC.

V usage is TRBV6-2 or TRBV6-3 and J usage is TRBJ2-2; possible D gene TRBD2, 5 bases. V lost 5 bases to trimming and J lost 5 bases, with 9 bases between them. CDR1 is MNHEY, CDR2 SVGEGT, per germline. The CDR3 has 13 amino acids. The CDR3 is CASSPLATGELFF. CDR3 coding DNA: TGTGCCAGCAGTCCTCTAGCAACCGGGGAGCTGTTTTTT.

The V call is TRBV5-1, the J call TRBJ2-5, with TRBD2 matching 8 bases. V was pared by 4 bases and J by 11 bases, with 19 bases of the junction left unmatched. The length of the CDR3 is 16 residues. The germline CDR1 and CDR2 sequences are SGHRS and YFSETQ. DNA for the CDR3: TGCGCCAGCAGCCCGGGGGGGTCGCAGGGAGATTACGGGCAGTACTTC. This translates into CASSPGGSQGDYGQYF.

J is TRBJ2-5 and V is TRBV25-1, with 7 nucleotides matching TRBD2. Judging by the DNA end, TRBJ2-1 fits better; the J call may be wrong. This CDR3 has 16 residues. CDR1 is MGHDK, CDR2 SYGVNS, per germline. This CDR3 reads CASDGRNLVRYNEQFF. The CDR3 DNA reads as TGTGCCAGCGACGGGAGGAATCTGGTGCGCTACAATGAGCAGTTCTTC.

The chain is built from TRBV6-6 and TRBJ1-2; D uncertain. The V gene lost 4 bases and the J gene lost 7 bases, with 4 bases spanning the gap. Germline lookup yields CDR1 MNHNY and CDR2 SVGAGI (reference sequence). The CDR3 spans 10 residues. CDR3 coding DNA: TGTGCCAGCAGTTCCTCTGGCTACACCTTC. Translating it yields CASSSSGYTF.

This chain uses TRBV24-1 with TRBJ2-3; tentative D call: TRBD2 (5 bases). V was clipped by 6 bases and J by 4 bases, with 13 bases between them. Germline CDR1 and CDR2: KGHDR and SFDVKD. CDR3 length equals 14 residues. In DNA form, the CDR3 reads TGTGCCACCAGTCCACCCAGCGGTTCAGATACGCAGTATTTT. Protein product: CATSPPSGSDTQYF.

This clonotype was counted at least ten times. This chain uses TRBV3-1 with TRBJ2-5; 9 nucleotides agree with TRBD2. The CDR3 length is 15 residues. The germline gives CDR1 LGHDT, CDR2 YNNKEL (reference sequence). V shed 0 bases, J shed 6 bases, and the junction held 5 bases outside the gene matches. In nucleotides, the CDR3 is TGTGCCAGCAGCCAAGACGGACTAGCGAGTCAGACCCAGTACTTC. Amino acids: CASSQDGLASQTQYF.

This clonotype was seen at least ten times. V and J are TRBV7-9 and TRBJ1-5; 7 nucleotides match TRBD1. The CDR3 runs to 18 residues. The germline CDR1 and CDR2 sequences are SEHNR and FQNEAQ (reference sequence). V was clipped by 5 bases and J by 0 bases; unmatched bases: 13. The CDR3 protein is CASSPGTAADYSNQPQHF. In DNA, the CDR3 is TGTGCCAGCAGCCCCGGGACAGCAGCTGATTATAGCAATCAGCCCCAGCATTTT.